Each of the 8 T cell receptor beta chains below was sequenced from the same sample in a study of blood T cell repertoires in COVID-19. Data came from immunoSEQ multiplex PCR; TCRdb stores just in-frame clones and leaves some out. The sample lists approximately 99,000 clones; around 74% were seen once. Sample: peripheral blood. The receptors stem from a woman of 80 years or more with active or convalescent COVID-19.

The rearrangement joins TRBV6-5 to TRBJ2-7; 14 positions match TRBD2. The germline V gene has CDR1 MNHEY and CDR2 SVGAGI. CDR3 length equals 14 residues. The trim removed 5 bases at V and 9 bases at J, leaving 6 bases unmatched. For the CDR3, the DNA is TGTGCCAGCAGTCCTGGACTAGCGGGAGGTCGGCAGTACTTC. This sequence encodes CASSPGLAGGRQYF.

This clone occurred once. The V and J genes are TRBV5-6 and TRBJ1-4; TRBD1 matches at 8 bases. Germline CDR1 reads SGHDT; CDR2 reads YYEEEE. The V and J ends lost 0 bases and 0 bases, in that order; junction bases with no gene match: 4. The CDR3 consists of 17 residues. The CDR3 DNA reads as TGTGCCAGCAGCTTGGCCCAGGGGGCCACAACTAATGAAAAACTGTTTTTT. It is translated as CASSLAQGATTNEKLFF.

The chain recombines TRBV24-1 with TRBJ2-3; TRBD1 is a possible D gene (5 bases). The V and J ends lost 1 base and 1 base respectively, with 8 bases between them. The CDR3 sequence is 15 residues long. Germline V gene lookup returns CDR1 KGHDR and CDR2 SFDVKD. The CDR3 protein is CATSDFRRGTDTQYF. For the CDR3, the DNA is TGTGCCACCAGTGATTTTCGCAGGGGCACAGATACGCAGTATTTT.

CDR3 sequence: CASTSRGGQGNSPLHF. DNA of the CDR3: TGTGCCAGCACTTCGCGAGGGGGACAGGGTAATTCACCCCTCCACTTT. The chain couples TRBV27 to TRBJ1-6, with TRBD1 identical over 9 bases. CDR3 size: 16 residues. Germline CDR1 and CDR2: MNHEY and SMNVEV (reference sequence). V shed 7 bases and J 6 bases; nucleotides not matched to a gene: 10.

This rearrangement joins TRBV7-9 to TRBJ1-2; TRBD1 matches at 7 bases. The CDR3 is 16 amino acids. Germline V lookup: CDR1 SEHNR, CDR2 FQNEAQ (reference sequence). The ends lost 4 bases at V and 2 bases at J; junction bases unmatched: 10. The CDR3 loop is CASSSPRDSVNYGYTF. In DNA, the CDR3 is TGTGCCAGCAGCTCACCCCGGGACAGTGTCAACTATGGCTACACCTTC.

This chain links TRBV28 with TRBJ2-7; D remains unclear. The ends were cut back, 4 bases at V and 1 base at J, with 5 bases in the middle. Germline CDR1 and CDR2: MDHEN and SYDVKM. The CDR3 runs 12 residues. This CDR3 reads CASSSSSYEQYF. DNA for the CDR3: TGTGCCAGCAGTTCATCATCCTACGAGCAGTACTTC.

The V gene is TRBV5-1, the J gene TRBJ1-3; possibly TRBD1 for D (6 bases). V was clipped by 0 bases and J by 3 bases, with 13 bases between them. CDR1 is SGHRS and CDR2 is YFSETQ in the germline V gene. CDR3 length: 16 amino acids. Here the CDR3 DNA reads TGCGCCAGCAGCTTGGAGGTCCAGGGGAGTGGAAACACCATATATTTT. Translating gives CASSLEVQGSGNTIYF.

This rearrangement joins TRBV7-9 to TRBJ2-1, with TRBD2 matching 9 bases. The CDR3 runs to 15 residues. Germline CDR1 and CDR2: SEHNR and FQNEAQ (reference sequence). V shed 2 bases, J shed 6 bases, and the junction held 5 bases outside the gene matches. DNA of the CDR3: TGTGCCAGCAGCTTAACGGTAGCGGGGGCCAATGAGCAGTTCTTC. As protein: CASSLTVAGANEQFF. The full variable domain, rest sourced from reference TRBV7-9 and TRBJ2-1, is DTGVSQNPRHKITKRGQNVTFRCDPISEHNRLYWYRQTLGQGPEFLTYFQNEAQLEKSRLLSDRFSAERPKGSFSTLEIQRTEQGDSAMYLCASSLTVAGANEQFFGPGTRLTVL.